This TCR beta chain was profiled in a study of identical twins (dated by TCRdb to 2015 to 2016). In the study overall: To test whether fetal clonotypes persist, this study deep-sequenced TCR alpha and beta repertoires from monozygotic twins, from unrelated adults of various ages, and from cord blood. Replicate twin experiments were performed at different times using different library preparation protocols to rule out contamination.

Germline trimming: 6 bases from V, 13 bases from J; junction bases outside gene matches: 12. The CDR3, from cysteine to phenylalanine, totals 15 residues. The kept DNA is CDR3 alone, 45 bases in frame from the first base. The germline V gene supplies CDR1 SQVTM and CDR2 ANQGSEA. The receptor library was made with 5' RACE. The reads were generated on an Illumina HiSeq 2000. Template switching introduced a universal primer binding site; the final cDNA contained a unique molecular identifier, enabling accurate counting of TCR cDNA molecules. Specific primers in the conserved constant-segment region were used to synthesize first-strand cDNA for TCR alpha and beta chains. To control for contamination, every cDNA library carried two barcodes: a SMART-Mk sample barcode plus Illumina barcodes. Two successive PCR steps introduced TruSeq adapter sequences along with Illumina sample barcodes. The Illumina HiSeq platform was used with custom primers to sequence TCR alpha and beta cDNA libraries. In the paper's pipeline: MiGEC was used to process raw reads and extract unique molecular identifiers, and MiXCR was used to find CDR3 positions. For each individual, recombination models were inferred using an EM algorithm with the repgenHMM and IGoR tools. Shared clonotypes were analyzed with the tcR package in R, and sharing was normalized by the product of cloneset sizes. To study raw recombination free of thymic and clonal selection effects, out-of-frame nonproductive sequences were analyzed. TCRdb ran its own pipeline on the public reads, namely fastp trimming at Q25 and MiXCR clone calling, and kept in-frame beta chains. Here each entry gathers all rows of one CDR3 protein and keeps the most common genes and DNA. The V and J calls were not made by the authors but by TCRdb's processing. This sample holds around 490,000 distinct CDR3 sequences; approximately 20% were observed only once. Of the sample, about 0.5% is held by the ten largest clones.

Every donor in the study was a healthy Caucasian. The twin cohort consisted of three pairs of female monozygotic twins, all aged 18 to 29 years. CD4+ and CD8+ T cell populations were isolated with positive isolation kits from Invitrogen. Here is what the overall study found, with its caveats: Because the same donors could not be followed over many years, the conclusions relied on cross-sectional statistical analysis. Fewer insertions were carried by abundant cord blood beta clonotypes; a weaker similar trend was observed in young adult naive repertoires, while no such trend was observed in memory repertoires. Compared with coincidental sharing between unrelated individuals, out-of-frame TCR alpha sequences shared between twins showed an excess of sequences with low generation probability. Invariant T cells such as MAIT and iNKT could partly confound zero-insertion analyses, though diverse VJ usage argued against this for most clonotypes. The excess sharing between twins in beta out-of-frame sequences was weaker because fewer shared sequences reduced the signal-to-noise ratio. Out-of-frame TCR alpha sharing in monozygotic twins was systematically underestimated by recombination models, whereas sharing between unrelated individuals was in agreement with the recombination models.

This clonotype was seen only a few times. This clone's antigen is unknown. One base away there is no much larger clone; base qualities are not given. This sample also belongs to another study, concerning yellow fever vaccine responses in identical twins. The other study reports the following: The authors reported that the T cell response to vaccination in identical twins appeared partly convergent and partly personalized. In the study, vaccine-responding T cell clones were precisely tracked in identical twins.

The rearrangement combines TRBV29-1 with TRBJ2-1; TRBD2 matches 16 bases in the middle. Input material: CD4+ T cells sorted from blood. The receptor was isolated from a woman younger than 30 in good health. CDR3 reads: CSVTAGTSGRAPQFF. The DNA reads TGCAGCGTCACCGCCGGGACTAGCGGGAGGGCCCCCCAGTTCTTC.